Sequencing of this T cell receptor beta chain was carried out in a study of T-cell reconstitution after alpha-beta-depleted transplantation in children. Worth noting for this clonotype: Its antigen is not known.

Study-level points and caveats: Newly generated T cells supplied most T-cell counts and diversity one year post-transplant. Recipient T cells and thymic progenitors that survived were the source of the high TCRbeta diversity seen at day 60 in some patients.

Unique molecular identifiers tagged the TCRbeta library. One entry per CDR3 protein results from TCRdb running MiXCR on the PCR reads. This sample has under 450,000 distinct CDR3 sequences, with 16% found just once. CDR3 length: 16 amino acids. The J segment lost 8 bases and the V segment lost 0 bases, leaving 8 bases of the junction unmatched. The germline V gene has CDR1 LGHNA and CDR2 YSLEER. This chain joins TRBV4-3 and TRBJ1-4, with 8 bases that match TRBD1. This TCR derives from a boy under two years old who had a stem cell transplant for Wiskott-Aldrich syndrome, so the T cells may come from the graft donor. Sample: PBMCs, mostly from graft donor cells, taken 360 days after TCRalphabeta/CD19-depleted stem cell transplant. As DNA, the CDR3 is TGCGCCAGCAGCCAAGATCCAGGGGGCGCCTACGAAAAACTGTTTTTT. This translates into CASSQDPGGAYEKLFF.